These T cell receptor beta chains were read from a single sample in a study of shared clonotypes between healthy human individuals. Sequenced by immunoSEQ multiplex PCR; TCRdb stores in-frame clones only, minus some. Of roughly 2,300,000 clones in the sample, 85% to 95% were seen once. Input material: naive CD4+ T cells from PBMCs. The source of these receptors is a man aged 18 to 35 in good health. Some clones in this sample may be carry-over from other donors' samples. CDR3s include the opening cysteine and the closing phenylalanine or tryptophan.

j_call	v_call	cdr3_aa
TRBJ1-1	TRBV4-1	CASSQDPTVNTEAFF
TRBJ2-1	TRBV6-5	CASRASGSIEQFF
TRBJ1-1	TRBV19	CASSIRGDTEAFF
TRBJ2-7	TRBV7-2	CASSRNRGYYEQYF
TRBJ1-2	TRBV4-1	CASSRANPELRGYTF
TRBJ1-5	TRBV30	CAWSRGQVFWPQHF
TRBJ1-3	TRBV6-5	CASSYSNPAVGNTIYF
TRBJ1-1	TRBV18	CASSPGQGSTEAFF
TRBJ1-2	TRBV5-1	CASSLAAGQGSGYTF
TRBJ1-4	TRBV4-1	CASSQDRQGRRNEKLFF
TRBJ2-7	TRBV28	CASRLNSEQYF
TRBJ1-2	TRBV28	CASVGAYNGYTF
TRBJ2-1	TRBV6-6	CASSYGSRSYEQFF
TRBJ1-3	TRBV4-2	CASSQALQGALGTGNTIYF
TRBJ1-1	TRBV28	CASSGVLNTEAFF
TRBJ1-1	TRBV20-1	CSAKANTEAFF
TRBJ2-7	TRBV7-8	CASSLAPGPTYYEQYF
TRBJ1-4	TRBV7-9	CASSLGDRGTNEKLFF
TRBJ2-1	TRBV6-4	CASSDLASGNRNEQFF
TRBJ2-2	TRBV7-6	CASSQWGGNTGELFF
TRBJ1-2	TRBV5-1	CASSIAGYGDGYTF
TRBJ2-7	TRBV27	CASSLARGAAPCFSYEQYF
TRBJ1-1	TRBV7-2	CASSSERTGVVNTEAFF
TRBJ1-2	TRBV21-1	CASKPGGAGYGYTF
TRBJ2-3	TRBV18	CASSPRGPITDTQYF
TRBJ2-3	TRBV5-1	CASSFGTGGTDTQYF
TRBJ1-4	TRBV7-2	CASSGDRGLANEKLFF
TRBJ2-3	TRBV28	CASSLGKGGRAVDTQYF
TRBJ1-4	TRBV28	CASSATGAANEKLFF
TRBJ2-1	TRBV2	CASKTGNDEQFF
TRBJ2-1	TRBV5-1	CASSLDSYNEQFF
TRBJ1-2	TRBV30	CAWSSTVSGYTF
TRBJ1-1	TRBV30	CAVAPREAEAFF
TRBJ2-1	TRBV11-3	CASSSTSGSFNEQFF
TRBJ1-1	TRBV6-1	CASRWTGKDTEAFF
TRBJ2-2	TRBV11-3	CASSFGGLAAGELFF
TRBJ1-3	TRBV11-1	CASSLRPDRAGNTIYF
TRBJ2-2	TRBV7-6	CASSSRAGFTGELFF
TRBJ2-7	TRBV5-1	CASRFGTEYEQYF
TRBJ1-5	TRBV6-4	CASHRGEGNQPQHF
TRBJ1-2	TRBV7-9	CASSGTGGAIPGYTF
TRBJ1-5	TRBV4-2	CASSQGRDSNQPQHF
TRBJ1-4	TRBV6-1	CASSPSPEEKLFF